What follows are 4 T cell receptor beta chains derived from one specimen sequenced in a study of human T cells and chemical hapten exposure. Each CDR3 protein is one row after TCRdb ran MiXCR on the RACE reads. The sample lists tens of thousands of distinct CDR3 sequences; 9.4% were seen once. Time point meaning: pre-sensitization, week 0. As to treatment: therapeutic diphenylcyclopropenone sensitization with weekly scalp DPC. The source material was whole blood, sampled in connection with sensitization to the hapten diphenylcyclopropenone (DPC). The receptors come from a woman in her thirties or forties with alopecia areata. Some clones in this sample may be carry-over from other donors' samples.

This clonotype has a count of ten or more. In DNA form, the CDR3 reads TGTGCCAGCAGCCAGAGCGATGCGAACACTGAAGCTTTCTTT. Translating gives CASSQSDANTEAFF. The V gene is TRBV7-8, the J gene TRBJ1-1; D remains unclear. The CDR3 is 14 residues long. The V and J ends lost 5 bases and 1 base respectively, with 11 bases between them. The germline V gene encodes CDR1 SGHVS and CDR2 FQNEAQ.

The rearrangement links TRBV9 to TRBJ2-1; D uncertain. The V gene lost 0 bases and the J gene lost 6 bases, with 4 bases spanning the gap. The CDR3 has 12 residues. Germline CDR1 reads SGDLS; CDR2 reads YYNGEE. The CDR3 loop reads CASSVELNEQFF. CDR3 coding DNA: TGTGCCAGCAGCGTAGAACTCAATGAGCAGTTCTTC.

This clonotype was picked up many times. The rearrangement uses TRBV5-4 and TRBJ1-6, with a tentative D call TRBD1 (6 bases). Trimming removed 0 bases at V and 5 bases at J, with 12 bases between. The V gene's germline CDR1 is SGHNT and CDR2 YYREEE (reference sequence). The CDR3 is made up of 16 amino acids. CDR3 amino acids: CASSLGYQGHNSPLHF. CDR3 in DNA: TGTGCCAGCAGCTTGGGATATCAGGGGCATAATTCACCCCTCCACTTT.

The table lists this clonotype with many counts. The V gene is TRBV6-1, the J gene TRBJ1-2; D uncertain. V was shortened by 0 bases and J by 6 bases, with 8 bases between the two germline ends. The CDR3 covers 13 residues. Germline CDR1 and CDR2: MNHNS and SASEGT. The CDR3 sequence: CASSEAETDGYTF. The CDR3 DNA reads as TGTGCCAGCAGTGAAGCGGAAACAGATGGCTACACCTTC.